This TCR beta chain was sequenced for a study of blood T cell repertoires in COVID-19. The table came from immunoSEQ multiplex PCR; TCRdb's copy has only in-frame clones and leaves some out. The sample shows around 400,000 clones, roughly 90% of them seen only once. The V and J ends lost 3 bases and 4 bases respectively, with 6 bases between them. The CDR3 covers 12 residues. Germline V lookup: CDR1 LNHDA, CDR2 SQIVND (reference sequence). Specimen: PBMCs or T cells enriched from blood (not recorded which). V usage is TRBV19 and J usage is TRBJ1-2, with D perhaps TRBD1 (5 bases). The receptor comes from a woman in her thirties or forties who had been exposed to COVID-19. CDR3 bases: TGTGCCAGTAGTATGGGGCCCTATGGCTACACCTTC. It codes for CASSMGPYGYTF.